The present TCR beta chain was sequenced within a study of blood T cell repertoires in COVID-19. Study details: Acute and convalescent COVID-19 specimens originated in the United States, Italy and Spain.

TCRdb keeps only in-frame clones here, not all; method: immunoSEQ multiplex PCR. The sample gives 70,000 or so clones, 82% of which show up once; 18% is in the top ten. V shed 1 base and J shed 3 bases, with 12 bases lying between them. Per germline, CDR1 LGHDT and CDR2 YNNKEL (reference sequence). The CDR3 totals 15 residues. The sample was peripheral blood. This TCR was recovered from a human donor in a cohort sampled during active COVID-19. V usage is TRBV3-1 (or the pseudogene TRBV3-2) and J usage is TRBJ1-2; no clear D. CDR3 DNA: TGTGCCAGCAGCCAAGGAATTGGGCCCGACTATGGCTACACCTTC. This sequence encodes CASSQGIGPDYGYTF.